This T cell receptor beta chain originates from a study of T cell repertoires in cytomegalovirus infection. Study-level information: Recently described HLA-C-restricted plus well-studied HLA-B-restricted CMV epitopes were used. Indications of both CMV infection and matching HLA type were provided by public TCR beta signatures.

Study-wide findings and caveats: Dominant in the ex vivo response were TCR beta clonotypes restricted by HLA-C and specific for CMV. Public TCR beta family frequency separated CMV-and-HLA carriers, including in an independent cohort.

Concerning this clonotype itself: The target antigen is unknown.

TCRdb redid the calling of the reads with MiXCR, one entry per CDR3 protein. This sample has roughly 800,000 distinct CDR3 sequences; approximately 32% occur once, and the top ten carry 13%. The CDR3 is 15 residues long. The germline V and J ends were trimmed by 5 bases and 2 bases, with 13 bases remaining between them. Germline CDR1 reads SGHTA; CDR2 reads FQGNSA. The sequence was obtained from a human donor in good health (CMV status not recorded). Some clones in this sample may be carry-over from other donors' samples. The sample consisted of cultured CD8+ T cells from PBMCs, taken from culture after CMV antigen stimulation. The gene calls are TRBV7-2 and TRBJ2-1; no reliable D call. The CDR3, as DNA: TGTGCCAGCAGCGTCGGAAGGCCCCCCTACAATGAGCAGTTCTTC. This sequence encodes CASSVGRPPYNEQFF. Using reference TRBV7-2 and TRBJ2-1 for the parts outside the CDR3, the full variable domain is GAGVSQSPSNKVTEKGKDVELRCDPISGHTALYWYRQSLGQGLEFLIYFQGNSAPDKSGLPSDRFSAERTGGSVSTLTIQRTQQEDSAVYLCASSVGRPPYNEQFFGPGTRLTVL.